These T cell receptor beta chains were read from a single sample in a study of blood T cell repertoires in COVID-19. Method: immunoSEQ multiplex PCR; TCRdb's copy keeps in-frame clones and lacks some. The repertoire holds 40,000 to 60,000 clones, with around 84% as singletons. The source material was peripheral blood. All receptors derive from a woman of 80 years or more with COVID-19, enrolled during active disease. Both conserved end residues are part of each CDR3. The D gene is left open where the match is weak. Where a row states a size, it is once, few, many or the class of an expanded clone; other rows omit it.

cdr3_nt | cdr3_aa | clone_size | j_call | v_call | d_call
TGTGCCAGCTCACCACCCGACAGGGGAGCCTACGAGCAGTACTTC | CASSPPDRGAYEQYF | . | TRBJ2-7 | TRBV18 | TRBD1
TGTGCCATCGCGCCGGGAGGGGTTCTCAATCAGCCCCAGCATTTT | CAIAPGGVLNQPQHF | few | TRBJ1-5 | TRBV10-3 | .
TGTGCCAGCAGCGCCCGGCCAACTAGGATCGGGCAGTTCTTC | CASSARPTRIGQFF | . | TRBJ2-1 | TRBV2 | .
TGCGCCAGCAGCCGCATGGGGGGTAGTAAAACTGAAGCTTTCTTT | CASSRMGGSKTEAFF | . | TRBJ1-1 | TRBV5-1 | .
TGTGCCAGCAGCGAGACGGGACAGGGATTCGGAAACACCATATATTTT | CASSETGQGFGNTIYF | . | TRBJ1-3 | TRBV11-2 | TRBD1
TGTGCCAGCAGTGACCAGAACACTGAAGCTTTCTTT | CASSDQNTEAFF | . | TRBJ1-1 | TRBV6-1 | .
TGTGCCAGCAGCGCCTCCGGGACAATGAACACTGAAGCTTTCTTT | CASSASGTMNTEAFF | . | TRBJ1-1 | TRBV9 | .
TGTGCCAGCAGCGCGGGGGGACTAGCGATGAATACGCAGTATTTT | CASSAGGLAMNTQYF | once | TRBJ2-3 | TRBV9 | TRBD2
TGCGCCAGCAGCTTGGGAGGTAACTATGGCTACACCTTC | CASSLGGNYGYTF | few | TRBJ1-2 | TRBV5-1 | .
TGTGCCAGCAGTCCCGGGGGGGCAGGGGCCAACGTCCTGACTTTC | CASSPGGAGANVLTF | . | TRBJ2-6 | TRBV2 | TRBD2
TGTGCCACCAGTGACTACCTAACCGGGACGCAGTATTTT | CATSDYLTGTQYF | once | TRBJ2-3 | TRBV24-1 | .
TGTGCCAGCAGCCCGCCCGGAGATACGCAGTATTTT | CASSPPGDTQYF | . | TRBJ2-3 | TRBV11-2 | .
TGTGCCAGTAGTATTTTTAGCGGGAGGGCGAATGAGCAGTTCTTC | CASSIFSGRANEQFF | . | TRBJ2-1 | TRBV19 | TRBD2
TGTGCCAGCAGTGCGGGGGAATGGAACACTGAAGCTTTCTTT | CASSAGEWNTEAFF | . | TRBJ1-1 | TRBV2 | .
TGTGCCAGCAGCTTAGCGGGACAGCATATAGACTATGGCTACACCTTC | CASSLAGQHIDYGYTF | . | TRBJ1-2 | TRBV7-2 | TRBD1
TGTGCCATTTCGAGTTTAGGCGGGCAAAACACCATATATTTT | CAISSLGGQNTIYF | . | TRBJ1-3 | TRBV6-6 | .
TGTGCCAGCATTTGGCCTGGCGGTGAAGCTTTCTTT | CASIWPGGEAFF | . | TRBJ1-1 | TRBV6-5 | .
TGCGCCAGCAGCTTGGAGGGGACAGGGGCTAACTATGGCTACACCTTC | CASSLEGTGANYGYTF | . | TRBJ1-2 | TRBV5-1 | TRBD1
TGTGCCAGCAGCTCCACAGGCAGCTATGGCTACACCTTC | CASSSTGSYGYTF | . | TRBJ1-2 | TRBV11-2 | .
TGTGCCAGCAGTGACCTTAGCGGCCCCTACAATGAGCAGTTCTTC | CASSDLSGPYNEQFF | once | TRBJ2-1 | TRBV6-1 | .
TGTGCCAGCAGGGAGCGGCTGATTAACTATGGCTACACCTTC | CASRERLINYGYTF | . | TRBJ1-2 | TRBV6-5 | .
TGTGCCAGCAGCTTAGAGAGCGGGAGTAGGGATGAGCAGTTCTTC | CASSLESGSRDEQFF | . | TRBJ2-1 | TRBV7-9 | TRBD2
TGTGCCAGCAGTGGGACCCTAGCGTACCAAGAGACCCAGTACTTC | CASSGTLAYQETQYF | . | TRBJ2-5 | TRBV25-1 | .
TGTGCCAGCAGCTACAGGGGGCGTTGGGATAAGGCTGAAGCTTTCTTT | CASSYRGRWDKAEAFF | . | TRBJ1-1 | TRBV7-9 | TRBD1
TGTGCCAGCAGCCCTCATGGGGCACATGAAGCTTTCTTT | CASSPHGAHEAFF | . | TRBJ1-1 | TRBV21-1 | .
TGTGCCAGCAGCTTATCTCGAGACAGGGATGGCTACACCTTC | CASSLSRDRDGYTF | . | TRBJ1-2 | TRBV7-9 | TRBD1
TGTGCAGGGGCTAGCGGGAAGAACATTCAGTACTTC | CAGASGKNIQYF | . | TRBJ2-4 | TRBV21-1 | .
TGTGCCAGCATCTTGGGCTCGACAGAGAACACTGAAGCTTTCTTT | CASILGSTENTEAFF | . | TRBJ1-1 | TRBV5-6 | .
TGTGCCAGTAGAGACAGGGGACCCGATGGCTACACCTTC | CASRDRGPDGYTF | once | TRBJ1-2 | TRBV19 | TRBD1
TGTGCCAGCAGTTACTACGGCTACGAGCAGTACTTC | CASSYYGYEQYF | . | TRBJ2-7 | TRBV6-2/TRBV6-3 | .
TGCGCCAGCAGCCAAGGGACAGGGGGGGTCTCAACCTTC | CASSQGTGGVSTF | . | TRBJ1-2 | TRBV4-1 | TRBD1
TGTGCCAGCAGCTTAGGGGGGACTAGCGTCACAGATACGCAGTATTTT | CASSLGGTSVTDTQYF | . | TRBJ2-3 | TRBV11-2 | TRBD2
TGTGCCAGCAGCCCATCCGGGACAGGTATAAACTACGAGCAGTACTTC | CASSPSGTGINYEQYF | once | TRBJ2-7 | TRBV5-8 | TRBD1
TGTGCCAGCAGCCCGATTGACTTGGCAGATACGCAGTATTTT | CASSPIDLADTQYF | . | TRBJ2-3 | TRBV9 | .
TGTGCCAGCAGCCCCGGGACAGTCCAAGAGACCCAGTACTTC | CASSPGTVQETQYF | . | TRBJ2-5 | TRBV7-9 | TRBD1
TGTGCCAGCAGCTACTACGAAAAGAACACTGAAGCTTTCTTT | CASSYYEKNTEAFF | few | TRBJ1-1 | TRBV3-1/TRBV3-2 | .
TGTGCCAGCAGCTTAGGACAGGGGTACAATGAGCAGTTCTTC | CASSLGQGYNEQFF | . | TRBJ2-1 | TRBV7-9 | TRBD1
TGTGCCAGCAGTTCCTTTCTGGGACAGGGAAGGGAGACCCAGTACTTC | CASSSFLGQGRETQYF | . | TRBJ2-5 | TRBV2 | TRBD1
TGTGCCAGTAGCCCCTCCCGGTTTAGCGGCTACACCTTC | CASSPSRFSGYTF | . | TRBJ1-2 | TRBV19 | .
TGTGCCAGCAGCTCACTAGCGGGAGCCTACAATGAGCAGTTCTTC | CASSSLAGAYNEQFF | . | TRBJ2-1 | TRBV7-6 | TRBD2
TGCGCCAGCAGCTTGGGACAGGGGATCTATGGCTACACCTTC | CASSLGQGIYGYTF | . | TRBJ1-2 | TRBV5-1 | TRBD1
TGTGCCAGCAGTTTATTTGGGGCCCCGAGGCTGTTTTTT | CASSLFGAPRLFF | once | TRBJ1-4 | TRBV28 | .
TGTGTCAGCAGCCCCAGGACTACCAATGAGCAGTTCTTC | CVSSPRTTNEQFF | . | TRBJ2-1 | TRBV11-3 | .
TGCGCCAGCAGCTTGGCGTCGAACACCGGGGAGCTGTTTTTT | CASSLASNTGELFF | . | TRBJ2-2 | TRBV5-1 | .
TGTGCCAGCAGCGCCCGGGGGAGCGAGTGGGTCTCTAATGGTGAAAAACTGTTTTTT | CASSARGSEWVSNGEKLFF | few | TRBJ1-4 | TRBV3-1/TRBV3-2 | .
TGCGCCAGCAGCTCAGGGGTCTTAATCTCCTACGAGCAGTACTTC | CASSSGVLISYEQYF | . | TRBJ2-7 | TRBV5-1 | .
TGCGCCAGCCTGGAATTTGCGGGGGCTGACAATGAGCAGTTCTTC | CASLEFAGADNEQFF | once | TRBJ2-1 | TRBV5-1 | .
TGTGCCACCAGCAGAGTCATCCAGCGGGAGGTAGGAGATGAGCAGTTCTTC | CATSRVIQREVGDEQFF | once | TRBJ2-1 | TRBV15 | TRBD2
TGTGCCAGCAGCCCCCTGGGGGGCTACGAGCAGTACTTC | CASSPLGGYEQYF | . | TRBJ2-7 | TRBV11-2 | .
TGCGCCAGCAGCTTGGGTGGGGCCACCGGGGAGCTGTTTTTT | CASSLGGATGELFF | . | TRBJ2-2 | TRBV5-1 | .